This T cell receptor beta chain derives from a study of T-cell memory formation after mild COVID-19. TCRdb independently ran MiXCR on the 5' RACE reads; one entry per CDR3 protein. The repertoire holds about 400,000 distinct CDR3 sequences, with 20% to 25% as singletons. Trimming took off 5 bases at V and 2 bases at J, with 19 bases between the two ends. The CDR3 is made up of 16 amino acids. Germline assignment: CDR1 MNHEY and CDR2 SVGAGI. V usage is TRBV6-5 and J usage is TRBJ2-7, with a weak D call TRBD2 (6 bases). This sequence originates from an adult woman who had mild COVID-19 (a few samples of this study predate the infection). Cell type and time point are not known. The specimen sequenced was PBMCs or a T cell subset sorted from them (not recorded which). CDR3 nucleotides: TGTGCCAGCAGTCCGCGTCCCAGCGGGCCACCCTACGAGCAGTACTTC. Translating gives CASSPRPSGPPYEQYF.